Listed below are T cell receptor beta chains from one sample, sequenced in a study of blood T cell repertoires in COVID-19. Profiled with immunoSEQ multiplex PCR; TCRdb holds only in-frame clones, not every one. The table records about 330,000 clones, around 83% of them present only once. Sequenced sample: peripheral blood. Receptors originate from a woman in her 50s with acute or convalescent COVID-19. Both conserved end residues are part of each CDR3. D genes are given only for firm matches. Not every row has a clone size; where given, it reads once, few, many or a size class.

DNA	CDR3	D	V	J	size
TGTGCCAGCAGCAAGACTAGCGGATACACAGATACGCAGTATTTT	CASSKTSGYTDTQYF	.	TRBV21-1	TRBJ2-3	.
TGTGCCAGCAGCCAATCAGAGGGCAAGAACACTGAAGCTTTCTTT	CASSQSEGKNTEAFF	.	TRBV4-2	TRBJ1-1	.
TGCAGTGCTAGTGGCGGAAGGGGTCAGCCCCAGCATTTT	CSASGGRGQPQHF	.	TRBV20-1	TRBJ1-5	.
TGCGCCAGCAGCTTTGGGGGGACTGCCACAGATACGCAGTATTTT	CASSFGGTATDTQYF	.	TRBV5-1	TRBJ2-3	.
TGTGCCAGTAGTATAGGCGGGGGAAGGGGTGAAGCTTTCTTT	CASSIGGGRGEAFF	.	TRBV19	TRBJ1-1	once
TGTGCCAGCAGCAAGTCTGGGGCAGGGAAGAAGCCCCAGCATTTT	CASSKSGAGKKPQHF	.	TRBV21-1	TRBJ1-5	once
TGTGCTAGTGGTCTAGGACAGCTTAGCAATCAGCCCCAGCATTTT	CASGLGQLSNQPQHF	.	TRBV12-5	TRBJ1-5	once
TGTGCCAGCAGCTTGACTGGACTAAGCACAGATACGCAGTATTTT	CASSLTGLSTDTQYF	.	TRBV5-4	TRBJ2-3	.
TGTGCCAGCGCAGAAAACACCGGGGAGCTGTTTTTT	CASAENTGELFF	.	TRBV18	TRBJ2-2	.
TGTGCCAGCAAGGGGCAGAACTATGGCTACACCTTC	CASKGQNYGYTF	.	TRBV21-1	TRBJ1-2	.
TGTGCCAGCAGCTTCCCTCCCGGACAAACCAACACCGGGGAGCTGTTTTTT	CASSFPPGQTNTGELFF	.	TRBV11-2	TRBJ2-2	.
TGTGCCAGCAGCTTTCGGGAGACCCAGTACTTC	CASSFRETQYF	.	TRBV7-6	TRBJ2-5	.
TGTGCCAGCAGCCCGGGACAGGGGGATCAGCCCCAGCATTTT	CASSPGQGDQPQHF	TRBD1	TRBV14	TRBJ1-5	.
TGTGCCAGCAGCTTAGGGGTTCGGCAGCCCCAGCATTTT	CASSLGVRQPQHF	.	TRBV14	TRBJ1-5	.
TGTGCCAGCAGTTCCTCCGGGACTGGAGCTAACTATGGCTACACCTTC	CASSSSGTGANYGYTF	.	TRBV6-6	TRBJ1-2	.
TGCGCCAGCAGCTTGGGACTCTATGGCTACACCTTC	CASSLGLYGYTF	.	TRBV5-1	TRBJ1-2	.
TGTGCCAGCAGTCATCCCAAACAGGGTGGAAACACCATATATTTT	CASSHPKQGGNTIYF	.	TRBV2	TRBJ1-3	few
TGTGCCAGCAGCGACCCGGGACTAACCACCGGGGAGCTGTTTTTT	CASSDPGLTTGELFF	TRBD2	TRBV2	TRBJ2-2	few
TGTGCCAGTAGTATCGGGAAGCAGAATGAAAAACTGTTTTTT	CASSIGKQNEKLFF	.	TRBV19	TRBJ1-4	once
TGCGCCAGCAGCCAAGATTGGAGAAATGAAAAACTGTTTTTT	CASSQDWRNEKLFF	.	TRBV4-3	TRBJ1-4	.
TGTGCCAGCAGCCCGGACAGGGGTGATTACGAGCAGTACTTC	CASSPDRGDYEQYF	TRBD1	TRBV7-2	TRBJ2-7	once
TGTGCCAGCAGCCCGGCGGGAGGGGGCGAAGTTGGGGATGGCTACACCTTC	CASSPAGGGEVGDGYTF	TRBD1	TRBV7-7	TRBJ1-2	few
TGTGCCAGCAGCTTAGTACGGGGTAAGAATCAGCCCCAGCATTTT	CASSLVRGKNQPQHF	.	TRBV7-2	TRBJ1-5	.
TGCGCCAGCAGCTTGGTGGACAGCCTGTACTATGGCTACACCTTC	CASSLVDSLYYGYTF	.	TRBV5-1	TRBJ1-2	.
TGTGCCAGCAGTGAAGTAGGACAGGGGGGGCATTCACCCCTCCACTTT	CASSEVGQGGHSPLHF	TRBD1	TRBV6-1	TRBJ1-6	.
TGTGCCAGTAGTCTCCGAGGTGGTAGGGTCGGAGGCACCTTC	CASSLRGGRVGGTF	.	TRBV19	TRBJ1-2	.
TGTGCCAGCAGTTACTCGAATAGCGGCTCCTACGAGCAGTACTTC	CASSYSNSGSYEQYF	.	TRBV6-2/TRBV6-3	TRBJ2-7	.
TGTGCCAGCAGCTTAGCAGCCTTAGTCGGCTACACCTTC	CASSLAALVGYTF	.	TRBV7-9	TRBJ1-2	.
TGTGCCACCAGCACCCCGGGACAGGAGGTTGGGGAGCTGTTTTTT	CATSTPGQEVGELFF	TRBD1	TRBV15	TRBJ2-2	.
TGCGCCAGCAGCTTGCCAGGGTCTGACTCACCCCTCCACTTT	CASSLPGSDSPLHF	.	TRBV5-1	TRBJ1-6	few
TGTGCCAGCAGCCCGGAAGGGGACACTGAAGCTTTCTTT	CASSPEGDTEAFF	.	TRBV5-4	TRBJ1-1	.
TGTGCCATCAGTGAAGAGCGGGAGACGGATACGCAGTATTTT	CAISEERETDTQYF	TRBD2	TRBV10-3	TRBJ2-3	.
TGTGCCAGCAGTGACACGGGGAGTCAGCCCCAGCATTTT	CASSDTGSQPQHF	.	TRBV27	TRBJ1-5	.
TGTGCCAGCAGTTATACCGGGACAGCCTACAATGAGCAGTTCTTC	CASSYTGTAYNEQFF	TRBD1	TRBV6-2/TRBV6-3	TRBJ2-1	.
TGTGCCAGCTCAAGGGGACAGAGACTAGCGGGCGGCAGCTCCTACGAGCAGTACTTC	CASSRGQRLAGGSSYEQYF	TRBD2	TRBV18	TRBJ2-7	.
TGTGCCAGCAGGACGACACCTAACTATGGCTACACCTTC	CASRTTPNYGYTF	.	TRBV6-5	TRBJ1-2	once
TGTGCCAGCAGCACGACAGGGGGTTCACCCCTCCACTTT	CASSTTGGSPLHF	TRBD1	TRBV7-9	TRBJ1-6	.
TGTGCCAGCAGTTACCCGACTAGCGGGGGGGCCTACGGTAGTGTGGATACGCAGTATTTT	CASSYPTSGGAYGSVDTQYF	TRBD2	TRBV6-2/TRBV6-3	TRBJ2-3	.
TGTGCCAGCAGCACAACCTTGAACACTGAAGCTTTCTTT	CASSTTLNTEAFF	.	TRBV9	TRBJ1-1	few
TGTGCCAGCAGCGCGAGCTTTCGTGCAGATACGCAGTATTTT	CASSASFRADTQYF	.	TRBV11-3	TRBJ2-3	.
TGTGCCACCAGTGATGGGGCAGACTACCAAGAGACCCAGTACTTC	CATSDGADYQETQYF	.	TRBV24-1	TRBJ2-5	once
TGCGCCAGCAGTGACGCGGGCCGCGAAGCTTTCTTT	CASSDAGREAFF	.	TRBV10-1	TRBJ1-1	.
TGCGCCAGCAGTGGTGGCGGGGGACAGCCCCAGCATTTT	CASSGGGGQPQHF	.	TRBV10-2	TRBJ1-5	few
TGTGCCAGCAGTGCGACAGGGCTCAGGCCGGGAAACACCATATATTTT	CASSATGLRPGNTIYF	TRBD1	TRBV9	TRBJ1-3	.
TGTGCCAGCAGCTTGAGGTCGCGGGCAGGGGGCTCCGGGGAGCTGTTTTTT	CASSLRSRAGGSGELFF	TRBD1	TRBV7-2	TRBJ2-2	once
TGTGCCAGCAGCCAAGGTCCAGGGGCCCATAATTCACCCCTCCACTTT	CASSQGPGAHNSPLHF	.	TRBV3-1/TRBV3-2	TRBJ1-6	.
TGTGCCAGCAGGGAGTTAGGGGGCAGCAATCAGCCCCAGCATTTT	CASRELGGSNQPQHF	TRBD1	TRBV2	TRBJ1-5	.
TGTGCCAGCAGCCCCGGTGTCAGAGTACAGGGGCAGTACTTC	CASSPGVRVQGQYF	.	TRBV6-2/TRBV6-3	TRBJ2-7	.